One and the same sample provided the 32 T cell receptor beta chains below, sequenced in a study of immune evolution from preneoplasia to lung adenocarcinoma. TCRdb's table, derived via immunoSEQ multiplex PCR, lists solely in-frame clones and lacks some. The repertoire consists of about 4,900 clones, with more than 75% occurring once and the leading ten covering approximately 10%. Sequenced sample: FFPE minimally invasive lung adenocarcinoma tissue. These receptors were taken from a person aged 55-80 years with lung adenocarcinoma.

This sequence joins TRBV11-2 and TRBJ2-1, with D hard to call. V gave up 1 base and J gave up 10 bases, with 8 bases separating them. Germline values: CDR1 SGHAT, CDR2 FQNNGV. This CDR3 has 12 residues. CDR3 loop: CASSLVQDEQFF. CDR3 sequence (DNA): TGTGCCAGCAGCTTAGTCCAGGACGAGCAGTTCTTC.

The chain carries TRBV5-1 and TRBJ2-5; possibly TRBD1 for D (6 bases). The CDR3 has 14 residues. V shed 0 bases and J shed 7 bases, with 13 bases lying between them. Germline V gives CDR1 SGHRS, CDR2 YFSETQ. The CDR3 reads CASSLDRARGTQYF. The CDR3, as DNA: TGCGCCAGCAGCTTGGACAGGGCTCGGGGGACCCAGTACTTC.

The CDR3, as DNA: TGTGCCAGCAGTGAAGGTCTCCGGGACAGGGACAAAGGCTACACCTTC. This sequence encodes CASSEGLRDRDKGYTF. This chain joins TRBV6-1 and TRBJ1-2, with TRBD1 identical over 9 bases. The CDR3 covers 16 residues. Per germline, CDR1 MNHNS and CDR2 SASEGT. V lost 1 base to trimming and J lost 8 bases; unmatched junction nucleotides: 11.

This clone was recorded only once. DNA of the CDR3: TGTGCCTGGAGAGCTAGCGGGGAAGACTACGAGCAGTACTTC. Residues: CAWRASGEDYEQYF. The V call is TRBV30, the J call TRBJ2-7; 9 bases fit TRBD2. Germline V gene data show CDR1 as GTSNPN and CDR2 as SVGIG (reference sequence). The junction had 6 bases not matched to a gene; V was cut back by 3 bases and J by 3 bases. The CDR3 is 14 amino acids.

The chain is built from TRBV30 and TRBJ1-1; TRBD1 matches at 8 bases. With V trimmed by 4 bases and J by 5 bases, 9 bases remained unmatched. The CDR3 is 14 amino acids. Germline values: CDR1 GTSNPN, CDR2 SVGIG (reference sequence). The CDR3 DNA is TGTGCCTGGAAGGTGGGCAGGGGGCGTACTGAAGCTTTCTTT. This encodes CAWKVGRGRTEAFF.

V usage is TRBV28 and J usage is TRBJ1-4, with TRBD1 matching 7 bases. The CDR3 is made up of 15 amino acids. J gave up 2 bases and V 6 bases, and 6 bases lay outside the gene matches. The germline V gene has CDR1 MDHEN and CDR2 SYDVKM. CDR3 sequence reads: CASSLQGLTNEKLFF. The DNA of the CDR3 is TGTGCCAGCAGCCTACAGGGGTTGACTAATGAAAAACTGTTTTTT.

The CDR3, as DNA: TGTGCCTGGAGCGCTTCTGGAAACACCATATATTTT. As protein: CAWSASGNTIYF. V and J are TRBV30 and TRBJ1-3; D remains ambiguous. Between the trimmed V and J ends, which lost 3 bases and 1 base, there was a span of 4 bases. Germline V gene lookup returns CDR1 GTSNPN and CDR2 SVGIG (reference sequence). This CDR3 contains 12 residues.

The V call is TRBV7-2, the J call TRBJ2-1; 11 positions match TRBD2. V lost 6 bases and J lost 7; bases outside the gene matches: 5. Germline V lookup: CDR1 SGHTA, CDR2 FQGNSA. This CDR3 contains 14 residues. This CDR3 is CASRTSGAENEQFF. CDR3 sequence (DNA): TGTGCCAGCAGGACTAGCGGGGCGGAGAATGAGCAGTTCTTC.

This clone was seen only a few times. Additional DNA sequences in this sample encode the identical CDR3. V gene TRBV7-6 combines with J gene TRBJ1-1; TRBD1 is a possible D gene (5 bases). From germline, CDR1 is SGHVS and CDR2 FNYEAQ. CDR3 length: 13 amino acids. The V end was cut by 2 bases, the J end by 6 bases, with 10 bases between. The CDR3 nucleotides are TGTGCCAGCAGCTTAACCGGGGGGGCTGAAGCTTTCTTT. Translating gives CASSLTGGAEAFF.

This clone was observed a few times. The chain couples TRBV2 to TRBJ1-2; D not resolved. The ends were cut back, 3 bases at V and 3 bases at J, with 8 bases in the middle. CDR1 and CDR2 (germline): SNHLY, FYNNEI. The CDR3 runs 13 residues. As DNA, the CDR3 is TGTGCCAGCAGTGATAGGGTTGACTATGGCTACACCTTC. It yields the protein CASSDRVDYGYTF.

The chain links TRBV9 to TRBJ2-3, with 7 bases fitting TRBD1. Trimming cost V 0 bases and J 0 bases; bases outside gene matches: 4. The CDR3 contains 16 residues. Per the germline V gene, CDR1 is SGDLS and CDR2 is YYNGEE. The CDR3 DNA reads TGTGCCAGCAGCGTAGACGGCAGGGGGAGCACAGATACGCAGTATTTT. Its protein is CASSVDGRGSTDTQYF.

CDR3 amino acids: CASSLDLGPLHF. The DNA for the CDR3 is TGTGCCAGCAGCTTAGATCTGGGGCCCCTCCACTTT. The chain couples TRBV11-2 to TRBJ1-6, with unresolved D. The V and J ends lost 0 bases and 13 bases respectively, with 7 bases between them. CDR3 length: 12 amino acids. Germline V gives CDR1 SGHAT, CDR2 FQNNGV.

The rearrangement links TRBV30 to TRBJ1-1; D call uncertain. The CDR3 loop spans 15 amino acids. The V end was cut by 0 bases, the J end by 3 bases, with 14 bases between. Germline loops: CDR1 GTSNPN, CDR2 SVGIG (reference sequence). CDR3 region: CAWSVGVLPHTEAFF. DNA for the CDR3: TGTGCCTGGAGTGTAGGAGTCCTTCCGCACACTGAAGCTTTCTTT.

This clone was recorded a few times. The chain's CDR3 is CASSEYRTGVGEKLFF. The DNA for the CDR3 is TGTGCCAGCAGTGAATATAGGACAGGGGTTGGTGAAAAACTGTTTTTT. The genes are TRBV25-1 and TRBJ1-4; 9 nucleotides agree with TRBD1. Germline trimming cut 0 bases from V and 7 bases from J; bases unmatched to any gene: 6. Germline V gene sequence: CDR1 MGHDK, CDR2 SYGVNS. There are 16 residues in the CDR3.

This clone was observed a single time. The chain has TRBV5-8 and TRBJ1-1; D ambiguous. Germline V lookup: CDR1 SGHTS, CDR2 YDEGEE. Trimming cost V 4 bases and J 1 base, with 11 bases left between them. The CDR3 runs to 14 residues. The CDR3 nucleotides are TGTGCCAGCAGCGCCCGGACGGAGAACACTGAAGCTTTCTTT. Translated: CASSARTENTEAFF.

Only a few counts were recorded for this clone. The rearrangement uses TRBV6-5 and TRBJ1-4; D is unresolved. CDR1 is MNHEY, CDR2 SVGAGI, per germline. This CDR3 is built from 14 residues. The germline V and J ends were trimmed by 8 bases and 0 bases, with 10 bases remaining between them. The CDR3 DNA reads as TGTGCCAGCCGCGGCATTGCAACTAATGAAAAACTGTTTTTT. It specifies CASRGIATNEKLFF.

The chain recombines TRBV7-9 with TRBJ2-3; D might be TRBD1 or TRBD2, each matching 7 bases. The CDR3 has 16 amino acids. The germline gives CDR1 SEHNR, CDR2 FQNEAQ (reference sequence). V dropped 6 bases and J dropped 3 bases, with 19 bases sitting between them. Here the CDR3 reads CASRGRDREGTDTQYF. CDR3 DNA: TGTGCCAGCAGGGGACGAGACAGGGAGGGTACAGATACGCAGTATTTT.

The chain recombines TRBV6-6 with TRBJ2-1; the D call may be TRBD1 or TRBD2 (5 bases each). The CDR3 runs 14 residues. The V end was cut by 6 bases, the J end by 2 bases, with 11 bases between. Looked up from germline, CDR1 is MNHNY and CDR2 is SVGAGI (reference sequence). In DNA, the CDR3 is TGTGCCAGCAGGAACGAGGGGACCTACAATGAGCAGTTCTTC. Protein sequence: CASRNEGTYNEQFF.

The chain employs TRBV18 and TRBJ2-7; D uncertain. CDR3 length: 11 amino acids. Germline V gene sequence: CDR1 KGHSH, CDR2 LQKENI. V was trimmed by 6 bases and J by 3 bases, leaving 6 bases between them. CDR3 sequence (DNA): TGTGCCAGCTCCCCCGACTACGAGCAGTACTTC. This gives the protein CASSPDYEQYF.

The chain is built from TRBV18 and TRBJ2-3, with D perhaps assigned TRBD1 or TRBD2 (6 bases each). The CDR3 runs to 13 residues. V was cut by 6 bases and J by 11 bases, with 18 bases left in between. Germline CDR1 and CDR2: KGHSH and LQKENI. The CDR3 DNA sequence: TGTGCCAGCTCCCTCATTCCGGGGGCGGTGCAGTATTTT. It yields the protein CASSLIPGAVQYF.

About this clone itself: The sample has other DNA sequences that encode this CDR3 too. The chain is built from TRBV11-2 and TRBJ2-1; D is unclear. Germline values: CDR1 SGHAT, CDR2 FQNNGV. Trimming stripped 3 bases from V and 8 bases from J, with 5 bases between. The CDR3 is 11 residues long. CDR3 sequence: CASSLGYEQFF. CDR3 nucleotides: TGTGCCAGCAGCTTGGGGTATGAGCAGTTCTTC.

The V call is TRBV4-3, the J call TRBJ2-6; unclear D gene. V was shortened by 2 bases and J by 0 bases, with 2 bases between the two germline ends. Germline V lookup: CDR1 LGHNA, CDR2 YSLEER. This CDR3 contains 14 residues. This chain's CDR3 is CASSQSSGANVLTF. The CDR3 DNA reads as TGCGCCAGCAGCCAAAGCTCTGGGGCCAACGTCCTGACTTTC.

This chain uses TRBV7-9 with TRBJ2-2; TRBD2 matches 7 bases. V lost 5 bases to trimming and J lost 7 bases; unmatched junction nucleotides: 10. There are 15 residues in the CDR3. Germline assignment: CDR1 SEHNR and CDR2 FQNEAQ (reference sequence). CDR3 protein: CASSPLSGDVGELFF. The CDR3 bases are TGTGCCAGCAGCCCCTTGAGCGGGGACGTCGGGGAGCTGTTTTTT.

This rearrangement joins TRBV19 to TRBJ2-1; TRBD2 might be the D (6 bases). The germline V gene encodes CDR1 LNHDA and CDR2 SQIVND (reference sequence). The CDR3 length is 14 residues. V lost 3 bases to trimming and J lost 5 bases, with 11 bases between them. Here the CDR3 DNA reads TGTGCCAGTAGTATGGCGGGGCCGAACAATGAGCAGTTCTTC. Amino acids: CASSMAGPNNEQFF.

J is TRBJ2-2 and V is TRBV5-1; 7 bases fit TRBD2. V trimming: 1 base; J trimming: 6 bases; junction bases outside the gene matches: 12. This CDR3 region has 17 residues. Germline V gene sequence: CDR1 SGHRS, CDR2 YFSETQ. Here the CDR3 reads CASSLSFTTGGAGELFF. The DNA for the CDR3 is TGCGCCAGCAGCTTGTCGTTTACTACGGGGGGAGCCGGGGAGCTGTTTTTT. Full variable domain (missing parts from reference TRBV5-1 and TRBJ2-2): KAGVTQTPRYLIKTRGQQVTLSCSPISGHRSVSWYQQTPGQGLQFLFEYFSETQRNKGNFPGRFSGRQFSNSRSEMNVSTLELGDSALYLCASSLSFTTGGAGELFFGEGSRLTVL.

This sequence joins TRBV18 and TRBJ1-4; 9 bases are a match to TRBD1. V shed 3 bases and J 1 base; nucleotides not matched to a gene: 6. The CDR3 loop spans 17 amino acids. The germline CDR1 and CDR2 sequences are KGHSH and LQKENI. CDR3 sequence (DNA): TGTGCCAGCTCACCGGGACAGGGAGGCAAAACTAATGAAAAACTGTTTTTT. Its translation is CASSPGQGGKTNEKLFF.

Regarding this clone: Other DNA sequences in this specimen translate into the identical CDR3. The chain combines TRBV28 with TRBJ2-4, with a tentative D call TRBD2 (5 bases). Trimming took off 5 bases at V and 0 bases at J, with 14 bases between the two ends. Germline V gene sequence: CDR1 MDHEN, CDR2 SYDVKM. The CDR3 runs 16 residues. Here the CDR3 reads CASSPRRGLAKNIQYF. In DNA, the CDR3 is TGTGCCAGCAGTCCCCGTCGGGGTCTAGCCAAAAACATTCAGTACTTC.

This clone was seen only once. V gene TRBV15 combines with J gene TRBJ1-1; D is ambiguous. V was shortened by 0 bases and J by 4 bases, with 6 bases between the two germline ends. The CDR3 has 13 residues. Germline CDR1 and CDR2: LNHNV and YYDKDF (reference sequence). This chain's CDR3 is CATSREGITEAFF. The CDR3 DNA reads TGTGCCACCAGCAGAGAAGGGATCACTGAAGCTTTCTTT. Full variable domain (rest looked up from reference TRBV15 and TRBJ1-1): DAMVIQNPRYQVTQFGKPVTLSCSQTLNHNVMYWYQQKSSQAPKLLFHYYDKDFNNEADTPDNFQSRRPNTSFCFLDIRSPGLGDTAMYLCATSREGITEAFFGQGTRLTVV.

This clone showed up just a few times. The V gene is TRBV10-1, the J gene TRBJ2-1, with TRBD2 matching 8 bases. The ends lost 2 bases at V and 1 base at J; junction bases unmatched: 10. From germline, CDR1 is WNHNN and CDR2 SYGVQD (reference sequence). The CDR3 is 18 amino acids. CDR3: CASSEERGPPVSYNEQFF. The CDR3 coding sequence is TGCGCCAGCAGTGAGGAGCGGGGGCCCCCCGTGTCCTACAATGAGCAGTTCTTC.

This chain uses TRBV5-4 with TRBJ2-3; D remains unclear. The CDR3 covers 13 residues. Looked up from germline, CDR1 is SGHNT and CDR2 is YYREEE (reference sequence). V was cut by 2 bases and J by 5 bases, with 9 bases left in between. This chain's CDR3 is CASSFSTGDTQYF. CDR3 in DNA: TGTGCCAGCAGCTTCTCGACGGGAGATACGCAGTATTTT. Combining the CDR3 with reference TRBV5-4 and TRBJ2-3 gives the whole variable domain ETGVTQSPTHLIKTRGQQVTLRCSSQSGHNTVSWYQQALGQGPQFIFQYYREEENGRGNFPPRFSGLQFPNYSSELNVNALELDDSALYLCASSFSTGDTQYFGPGTRLTVL.

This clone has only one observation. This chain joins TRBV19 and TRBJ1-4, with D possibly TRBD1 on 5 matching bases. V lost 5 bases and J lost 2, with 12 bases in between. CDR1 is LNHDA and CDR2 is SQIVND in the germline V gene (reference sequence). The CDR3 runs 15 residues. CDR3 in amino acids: CASSPRAGTNEKLFF. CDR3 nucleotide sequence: TGTGCCAGTAGTCCCAGGGCAGGTACTAATGAAAAACTGTTTTTT.

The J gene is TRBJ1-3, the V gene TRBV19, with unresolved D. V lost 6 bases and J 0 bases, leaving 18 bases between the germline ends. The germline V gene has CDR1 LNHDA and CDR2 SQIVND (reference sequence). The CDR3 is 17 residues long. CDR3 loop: CASRWTSSVISGNTIYF. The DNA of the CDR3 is TGTGCCAGTAGATGGACTTCTTCAGTGATCTCTGGAAACACCATATATTTT.